This TCR beta chain came from a study of T-cell reconstitution after alpha-beta-depleted transplantation in children. Looked up from germline, CDR1 is SGHAT and CDR2 is FQNNGV. The CDR3 has 18 amino acids. The V segment lost 6 bases and the J segment 3 bases; nucleotides outside the gene matches: 15. The TCRbeta library was prepared with unique molecular identifiers. TCRdb redid the calling of the PCR reads with MiXCR, one entry per CDR3 protein. The sample shows nearly 400,000 distinct CDR3 sequences, about a fifth of them seen only once. The clonotype comes from a human donor who donated a stem cell graft to a child with acute myeloid leukemia. The specimen was PBMCs from the stem cell graft donor, collected from the stem cell graft. The genes are TRBV11-2 and TRBJ2-7, with TRBD2 matching over 12 bases. The CDR3 loop reads CASRRMTSGSHYGYEQYF. DNA of the CDR3: TGTGCCAGCAGGCGAATGACTAGCGGGAGTCATTATGGCTACGAGCAGTACTTC.